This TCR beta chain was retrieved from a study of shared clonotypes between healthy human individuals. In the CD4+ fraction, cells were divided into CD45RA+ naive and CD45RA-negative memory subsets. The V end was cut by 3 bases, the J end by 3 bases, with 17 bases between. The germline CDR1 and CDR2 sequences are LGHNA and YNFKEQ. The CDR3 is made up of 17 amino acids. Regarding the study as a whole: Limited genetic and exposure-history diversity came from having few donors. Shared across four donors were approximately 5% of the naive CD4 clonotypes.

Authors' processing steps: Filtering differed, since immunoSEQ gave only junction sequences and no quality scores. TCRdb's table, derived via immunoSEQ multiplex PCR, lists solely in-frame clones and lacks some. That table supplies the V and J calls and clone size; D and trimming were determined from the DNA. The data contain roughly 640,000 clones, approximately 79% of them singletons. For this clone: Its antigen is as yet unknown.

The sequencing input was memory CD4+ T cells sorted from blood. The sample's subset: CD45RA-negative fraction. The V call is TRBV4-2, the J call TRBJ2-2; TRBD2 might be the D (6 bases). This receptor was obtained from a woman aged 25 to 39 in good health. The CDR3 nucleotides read TGTGCCAGCAGCCAGAACACGGACGGGGACTACACCGGGGAGCTGTTTTTT. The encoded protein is CASSQNTDGDYTGELFF.